This TCR beta chain is drawn from a study of blood T cell repertoires in COVID-19. In the study overall: T cells, B-cell-depleted T cells, or PBMCs supplied cDNA or gDNA.

Clones were sequenced by immunoSEQ multiplex PCR, and TCRdb holds only the in-frame ones, with some missing. Of tens of thousands of clones in the sample, roughly 90% were seen once. Sample: peripheral blood. The receptor comes from a man aged 50-59 years with active or convalescent COVID-19.

The CDR3 sequence is CASTPAGGPPDNEQFF. CDR3 nucleotide sequence: TGTGCCAGCACCCCAGCGGGAGGGCCTCCGGACAATGAGCAGTTCTTC. The chain recombines TRBV28 with TRBJ2-1; 10 nucleotides align to TRBD2. Germline trimming cut 7 bases from V and 5 bases from J; bases unmatched to any gene: 11. CDR3 length: 16 amino acids. Germline V lookup: CDR1 MDHEN, CDR2 SYDVKM.